This TCR beta chain was observed in a study of OX40 agonist ivuxolimab in advanced cancers. Assay used: immunoSEQ multiplex PCR; TCRdb lists only in-frame clones, some missing. The table lists 10,000 to 15,000 clones, 80% to 85% of them singletons, with 11% to 15% in the top ten. Trimming shortened V by 10 bases and J by 2 bases, and 8 bases separated the two germline ends. This CDR3 has 11 residues. The germline gives CDR1 SGHNT, CDR2 YENEEA. The origin of this receptor is an adult with an advanced solid tumor such as melanoma, head and neck, liver or kidney cancer. The source was CD4+ or CD8+ T cells sorted from blood, collected in a trial of the OX40 agonist ivuxolimab. V gene TRBV11-3 combines with J gene TRBJ2-5, with D perhaps matching TRBD1 (6 bases). The CDR3 here is CANDRQETQYF. CDR3 nucleotide sequence: TGTGCCAACGACAGGCAAGAGACCCAGTACTTC.